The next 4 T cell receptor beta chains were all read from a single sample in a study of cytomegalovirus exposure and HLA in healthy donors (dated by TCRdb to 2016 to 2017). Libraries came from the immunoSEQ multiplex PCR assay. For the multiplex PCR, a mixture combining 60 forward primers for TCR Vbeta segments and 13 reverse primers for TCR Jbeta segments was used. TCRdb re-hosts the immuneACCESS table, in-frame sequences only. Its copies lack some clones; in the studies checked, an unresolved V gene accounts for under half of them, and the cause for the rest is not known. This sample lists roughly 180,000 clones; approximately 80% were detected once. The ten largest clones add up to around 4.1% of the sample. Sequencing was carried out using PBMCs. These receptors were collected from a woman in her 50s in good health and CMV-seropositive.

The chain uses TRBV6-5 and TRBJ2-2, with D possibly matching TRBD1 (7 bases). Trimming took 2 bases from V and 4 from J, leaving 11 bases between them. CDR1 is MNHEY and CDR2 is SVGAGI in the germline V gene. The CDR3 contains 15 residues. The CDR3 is CASSYGQGGTGELFF. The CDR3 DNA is TGTGCCAGCAGTTACGGGCAGGGGGGCACCGGGGAGCTGTTTTTT.

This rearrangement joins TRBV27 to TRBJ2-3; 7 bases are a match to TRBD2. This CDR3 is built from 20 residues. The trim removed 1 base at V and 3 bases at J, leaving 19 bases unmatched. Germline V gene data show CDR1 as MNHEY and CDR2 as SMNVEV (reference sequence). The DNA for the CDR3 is TGTGCCAGCAGTTTATACCCCCCCTCTTCGACTAGCAGGGCAACAGATACGCAGTATTTT. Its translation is CASSLYPPSSTSRATDTQYF.

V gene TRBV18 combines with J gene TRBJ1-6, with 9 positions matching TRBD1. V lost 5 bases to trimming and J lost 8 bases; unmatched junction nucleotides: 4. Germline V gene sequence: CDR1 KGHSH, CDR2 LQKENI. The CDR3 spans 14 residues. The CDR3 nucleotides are TGTGCCAGCTCATCGACAGGGGGGGATTCACCCCTCCACTTT. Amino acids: CASSSTGGDSPLHF.

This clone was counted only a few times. For the CDR3, the DNA is TGTGCCAGAAGCTTGTGGCCCCTAGGCGGAAGCACTGAAGCTTTCTTT. Its protein product is CARSLWPLGGSTEAFF. The genes are TRBV5-3 and TRBJ1-1; no clear D gene. TRBV5-3 is an open reading frame whose function is uncertain. There are 16 residues in the CDR3. The V and J ends lost 1 base and 4 bases respectively, with 17 bases between them.